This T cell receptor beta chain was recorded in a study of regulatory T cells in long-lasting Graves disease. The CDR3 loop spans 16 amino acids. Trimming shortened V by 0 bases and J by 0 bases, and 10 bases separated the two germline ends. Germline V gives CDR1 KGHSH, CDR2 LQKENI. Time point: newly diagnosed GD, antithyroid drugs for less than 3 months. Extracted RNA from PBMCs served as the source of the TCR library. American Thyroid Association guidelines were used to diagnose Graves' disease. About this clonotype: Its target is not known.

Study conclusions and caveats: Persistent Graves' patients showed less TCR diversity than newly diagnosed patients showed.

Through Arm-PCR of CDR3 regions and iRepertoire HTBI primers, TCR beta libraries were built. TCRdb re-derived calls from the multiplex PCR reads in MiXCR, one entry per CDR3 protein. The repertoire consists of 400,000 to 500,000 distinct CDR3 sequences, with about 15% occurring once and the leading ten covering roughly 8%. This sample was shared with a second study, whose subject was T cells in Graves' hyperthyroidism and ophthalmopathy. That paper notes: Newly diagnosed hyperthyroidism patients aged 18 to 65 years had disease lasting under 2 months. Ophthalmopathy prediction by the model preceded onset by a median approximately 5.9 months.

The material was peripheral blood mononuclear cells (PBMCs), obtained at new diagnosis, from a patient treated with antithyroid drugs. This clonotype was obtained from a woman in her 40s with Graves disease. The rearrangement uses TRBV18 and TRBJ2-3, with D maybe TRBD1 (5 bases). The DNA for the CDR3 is TGTGCCAGCTCACCACCGGCAGGGCTGAGCACAGATACGCAGTATTTT. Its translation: CASSPPAGLSTDTQYF.